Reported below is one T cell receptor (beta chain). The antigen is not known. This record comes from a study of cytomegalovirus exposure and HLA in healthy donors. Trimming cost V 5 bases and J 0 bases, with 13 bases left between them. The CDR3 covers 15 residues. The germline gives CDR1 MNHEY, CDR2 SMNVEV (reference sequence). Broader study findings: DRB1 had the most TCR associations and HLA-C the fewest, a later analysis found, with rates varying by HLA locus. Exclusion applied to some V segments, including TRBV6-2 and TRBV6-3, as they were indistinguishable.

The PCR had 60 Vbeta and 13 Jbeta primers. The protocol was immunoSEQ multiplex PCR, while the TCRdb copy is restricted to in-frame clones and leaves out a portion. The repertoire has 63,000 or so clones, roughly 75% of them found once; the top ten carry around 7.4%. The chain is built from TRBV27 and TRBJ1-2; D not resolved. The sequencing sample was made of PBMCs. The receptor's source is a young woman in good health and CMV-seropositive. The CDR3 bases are TGTGCCAGCAGTGCGTCCGGGTCGACTAACTATGGCTACACCTTC. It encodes CASSASGSTNYGYTF.